A single sample is the source of the 27 T cell receptor beta chains below, sequenced in a study of shared clonotypes between healthy human individuals. Profiled with immunoSEQ multiplex PCR; TCRdb holds only in-frame clones, not every one. The data show more than 90,000 clones, with about two thirds seen just once and about 42% held by the top ten. The sample consisted of memory CD8+ T cells sorted from blood. Indicated subset: CD45RO+ cells pooled with CCR7-negative TemRA cells. Source of these receptors: a man aged 25-45 years in good health.

This clone was observed a single time. The gene calls are TRBV6-4 and TRBJ2-1; 14 bases are shared with TRBD2. Trimming took 4 bases from V and 6 from J; bases not matched to a gene: 2. The CDR3 loop spans 15 amino acids. The germline V gene encodes CDR1 MRHNA and CDR2 SNTAGT. The CDR3 loop reads CASSVGTSGSNEQFF. CDR3 sequence (DNA): TGTGCCAGCAGTGTAGGGACTAGCGGGAGCAATGAGCAGTTCTTC.

The V gene is TRBV7-9, the J gene TRBJ1-1, with D unresolved. This CDR3 spans 14 amino acids. The germline V gene has CDR1 SEHNR and CDR2 FQNEAQ (reference sequence). Between the trimmed V and J ends, which lost 1 base and 1 base, there was a span of 7 bases. CDR3 in amino acids: CASSLDSGNTEAFF. In DNA form, the CDR3 reads TGTGCCAGCAGCTTAGATTCAGGGAACACTGAAGCTTTCTTT.

This clone was seen a handful of times. This chain connects TRBV28 to TRBJ1-2; D gene unclear. There are 11 residues in the CDR3. Germline values: CDR1 MDHEN, CDR2 SYDVKM. V lost 3 bases and J 7 bases, leaving 6 bases between the germline ends. The DNA of the CDR3 is TGTGCCAGCAGTTTCCTAGCTGGCTACACCTTC. Its protein is CASSFLAGYTF.

The chain recombines TRBV7-9 with TRBJ2-1; D gene ambiguous. This CDR3 spans 12 amino acids. Germline CDR1 and CDR2: SEHNR and FQNEAQ (reference sequence). V lost 7 bases and J lost 8, with 12 bases in between. Here the CDR3 DNA reads TGTGCCAGCATCCTAAACCCCGATGAGCAGTTCTTC. Its translation is CASILNPDEQFF.

The rearrangement joins TRBV28 to TRBJ2-7, with no clear D. This CDR3 spans 11 amino acids. Germline lookup yields CDR1 MDHEN and CDR2 SYDVKM. V shed 6 bases and J shed 3 bases, with 6 bases lying between them. CDR3 sequence (DNA): TGTGCCAGCAGGTTGAACTACGAGCAGTACTTC. Its translation is CASRLNYEQYF.

The rearrangement joins TRBV5-5 to TRBJ2-1; 10 nucleotides agree with TRBD2. The CDR3 contains 16 residues. Germline CDR1 reads SGHKS; CDR2 reads YYEKEE (reference sequence). The J segment lost 2 bases and the V segment lost 0 bases, leaving 2 bases of the junction unmatched. The CDR3 DNA reads TGTGCCAGCAGCTTGGACAGCGGGAGGGCCTACAATGAGCAGTTCTTC. Its protein product is CASSLDSGRAYNEQFF.

CDR3 protein: CASSWALEKPQHF. The CDR3 DNA is TGCGCCAGCAGCTGGGCTTTAGAAAAGCCCCAGCATTTT. V usage is TRBV4-1 and J usage is TRBJ1-5, with D uncertain. The CDR3 runs to 13 residues. Trimming shortened V by 5 bases and J by 8 bases, and 13 bases separated the two germline ends. Germline CDR1 MGHRA, CDR2 YSYEKL.

This rearrangement joins TRBV14 to TRBJ1-2; 8 nucleotides line up with TRBD1. The CDR3 covers 15 residues. Trimming removed 4 bases from V and 4 bases from J; junction bases left unmatched: 8. CDR1 and CDR2 from the germline V gene are SGHDN and FVKESK. CDR3 sequence reads: CASSPGQAITYGYTF. The CDR3 coding sequence is TGTGCCAGCAGCCCGGGACAGGCAATTACCTATGGCTACACCTTC.

V usage is TRBV21-1 and J usage is TRBJ2-1; the table assigns TRBD2, which was not confirmed against the DNA. TRBV21-1 is marked as a pseudogene. The CDR3 runs 16 residues. The CDR3 reads CASSKAGTSGRDEQFF. CDR3 coding DNA: TGTGCCAGCAGCAAAGCAGGGACTAGCGGGAGGGATGAGCAGTTCTTC.

The count of this clone is one. The DNA of the CDR3 is TGTGCCAGCAGTCCACGGCTAGCGGGCTTGAGGAATGAGCAGTTCTTC. Protein: CASSPRLAGLRNEQFF. The V gene is TRBV27, the J gene TRBJ2-1; TRBD2 matches 8 bases. The CDR3 consists of 16 residues. Germline trimming cut 5 bases from V and 7 bases from J; bases unmatched to any gene: 13. Germline CDR1 reads MNHEY; CDR2 reads SMNVEV (reference sequence).

V and J are TRBV6-6 and TRBJ2-7; 9 bases align to TRBD1. This CDR3 has 14 amino acids. V gave up 5 bases and J gave up 2 bases; unmatched junction bases: 4. CDR1 is MNHNY, CDR2 SVGAGI, per germline (reference sequence). The CDR3 reads CASSLRQGAYEQYF. The CDR3 nucleotides are TGTGCCAGCAGTCTTAGACAGGGGGCCTACGAGCAGTACTTC.

J is TRBJ2-7 and V is TRBV7-8, with 10 positions matching TRBD2. The CDR3 is made up of 15 amino acids. CDR1 and CDR2 from the germline V gene are SGHVS and FQNEAQ. V lost 6 bases to trimming and J lost 2 bases; unmatched junction nucleotides: 7. The CDR3 region is CASSQASGGPYEQYF. CDR3 in DNA: TGTGCCAGCAGTCAGGCTAGCGGGGGCCCCTACGAGCAGTACTTC.

The chain carries TRBV28 and TRBJ2-2, with D possibly TRBD2 on 6 matching bases. The V and J ends lost 3 bases and 4 bases respectively, with 9 bases between them. CDR3 size: 14 residues. Per germline, CDR1 MDHEN and CDR2 SYDVKM. DNA of the CDR3: TGTGCCAGCAGTTTTGTGGGGGGCACCGGGGAGCTGTTTTTT. Protein sequence: CASSFVGGTGELFF. Complete variable domain (other parts from reference TRBV28 and TRBJ2-2): DVKVTQSSRYLVKRTGEKVFLECVQDMDHENMFWYRQDPGLGLRLIYFSYDVKMKEKGDIPEGYSVSREKKERFSLILESASTNQTSMYLCASSFVGGTGELFFGEGSRLTVL.

This clone was picked up a small number of times. V and J are TRBV7-6 and TRBJ2-7; 8 bases agree with TRBD1. The CDR3 has 14 residues. CDR1 SGHVS and CDR2 FNYEAQ come from the germline V gene. The ends lost 2 bases at V and 7 bases at J; junction bases unmatched: 7. The CDR3 is CASSLRTTGVEQYF. CDR3 DNA: TGTGCCAGCAGCTTAAGGACGACAGGGGTGGAGCAGTACTTC.

This clone came up a few times. J is TRBJ2-5 and V is TRBV5-1; a weak D match, TRBD1 (6 bases). This CDR3 contains 15 residues. V lost 4 bases and J 5 bases, leaving 18 bases between the germline ends. Germline assignment: CDR1 SGHRS and CDR2 YFSETQ. DNA of the CDR3: TGCGCCAGCAGCGCGGACAGCCCAAGGAGGGAGACCCAGTACTTC. This translates into CASSADSPRRETQYF.

The chain couples TRBV10-2 to TRBJ1-4, with 7 nucleotides matching TRBD1. The length of the CDR3 is 15 residues. Trimming at V came to 5 bases and at J to 3 bases, leaving 6 bases not matched to a gene. Germline-derived CDR1 and CDR2 are WSHSY and SAAADI. The CDR3, as DNA: TGCGCCAGCAGTCCCACGAGGGGGCCTAATGAAAAACTGTTTTTT. Translation gives CASSPTRGPNEKLFF.

The chain has TRBV25-1 and TRBJ2-7; TRBD1 aligns across 8 bases. Germline CDR1 is MGHDK and CDR2 is SYGVNS. The CDR3 is 14 amino acids. Trimming removed 6 bases from V and 2 bases from J; junction bases left unmatched: 6. CDR3 loop: CASRTGQAPYEQYF. Here the CDR3 DNA reads TGTGCCAGCAGAACGGGACAGGCCCCCTACGAGCAGTACTTC.

This clone came up many times. The rearrangement uses TRBV4-3 and TRBJ1-5; 7 nucleotides agree with TRBD1. This CDR3 contains 15 residues. Trimming at V came to 0 bases and at J to 6 bases, leaving 5 bases not matched to a gene. Germline V gives CDR1 LGHNA, CDR2 YSLEER. The DNA of the CDR3 is TGCGCCAGCAGCCAAGACACGACAGGGTTTCAGCCCCAGCATTTT. It codes for CASSQDTTGFQPQHF.

This chain connects TRBV9 to TRBJ1-4; tentative D call: TRBD1 (5 bases). The CDR3 runs 15 residues. Deletions cut 0 bases from V and 3 bases from J, with 9 bases between. Germline lookup yields CDR1 SGDLS and CDR2 YYNGEE. The DNA of the CDR3 is TGTGCCAGCAGCGTAGCCGGGACGGCTAATGAAAAACTGTTTTTT. It specifies CASSVAGTANEKLFF.

The chain uses TRBV27 and TRBJ2-3, with a weak D call TRBD2 (6 bases). Germline CDR1 reads MNHEY; CDR2 reads SMNVEV (reference sequence). V lost 6 bases, J lost 4 bases, and 14 bases lay in between. The CDR3 has 14 amino acids. The CDR3 bases are TGTGCCAGCAGGGGACTGTGGGGCCCAGATACGCAGTATTTT. As protein: CASRGLWGPDTQYF.

This sequence joins TRBV6-1 and TRBJ2-3; no clear D. V lost 6 bases to trimming and J lost 7 bases, with 11 bases between them. Germline V CDR1 and CDR2: MNHNS, SASEGT. This CDR3 is built from 12 residues. The CDR3 here is CASSDPVNTQYF. The CDR3 coding sequence is TGTGCCAGCAGCGACCCTGTAAATACGCAGTATTTT.

By proportion, this clone is large. The chain has TRBV4-1 and TRBJ1-1; D remains unclear. The CDR3 runs to 14 residues. The V gene's germline CDR1 is MGHRA and CDR2 YSYEKL. V was clipped by 6 bases and J by 0 bases, with 11 bases between them. CDR3: CASSFIQMNTEAFF. CDR3 in DNA: TGCGCCAGCAGTTTTATCCAGATGAACACTGAAGCTTTCTTT.

For the CDR3, the DNA is TGCGCCAGCAGCTTGGGTGGGCAGGGCCAAGAGACCCAGTACTTC. It codes for CASSLGGQGQETQYF. The chain couples TRBV5-1 to TRBJ2-5; TRBD1 is a possible D gene (5 bases). V was clipped by 0 bases and J by 1 base, with 10 bases between them. This CDR3 region has 15 residues. Germline V gene data show CDR1 as SGHRS and CDR2 as YFSETQ.

For this clone: A much larger clone is a single base away; this may be a read error. This chain joins TRBV25-1 and TRBJ2-5, with D tentatively TRBD1 (5 bases). This CDR3 is built from 13 residues. The germline CDR1 and CDR2 sequences are MGHDK and SYGVNS. CDR3 sequence: CAGSSLTEETQYF. In DNA form, the CDR3 reads TGTGCCGGCAGTTCCCTGACAGAAGAGACCCAGTACTTC. Drawing the rest from reference TRBV25-1 and TRBJ2-5, the complete variable domain is EADIYQTPRYLVIGTGKKITLECSQTMGHDKMYWYQQDPGMELHLIHYSYGVNSTEKGDLSSESTVSRIRTEHFPLTLESARPSHTSQYLCAGSSLTEETQYFGPGTRLLVL.

The V call is TRBV9, the J call TRBJ1-3, with 7 bases aligning to TRBD1. The germline V gene has CDR1 SGDLS and CDR2 YYNGEE. CDR3 length equals 15 residues. V gave up 4 bases and J gave up 4 bases; unmatched junction bases: 8. CDR3 sequence (DNA): TGTGCCAGCAGCCCTCGACGGGACAGCGGAAACACCATATATTTT. It is translated as CASSPRRDSGNTIYF.

This chain uses TRBV29-1 with TRBJ1-2; tentative D call: TRBD1 (5 bases). Germline loops: CDR1 SQVTM, CDR2 ANQGSEA. The CDR3 consists of 12 residues. Trimming took off 6 bases at V and 8 bases at J, with 16 bases between the two ends. The DNA for the CDR3 is TGCAGCGTCCACGGGACCCACAGAGGCTACACCTTC. Its protein is CSVHGTHRGYTF. Using reference TRBV29-1 and TRBJ1-2 for the parts outside the CDR3, the full variable domain is SAVISQKPSRDICQRGTSLTIQCQVDSQVTMMFWYRQQPGQSLTLIATANQGSEATYESGFVIDKFPISRPNLTFSTLTVSNMSPEDSSIYLCSVHGTHRGYTFGSGTRLTVV.

This chain connects TRBV13 to TRBJ2-7; TRBD2 matches 7 bases. The CDR3 extends over 14 amino acids. The V segment lost 2 bases and the J segment 2 bases; nucleotides outside the gene matches: 3. The germline CDR1 and CDR2 sequences are PRHDT and FYEKMQ (reference sequence). In DNA, the CDR3 is TGTGCCAGCAGCTTACCGGGAGGTGCCTACGAGCAGTACTTC. Its translation: CASSLPGGAYEQYF.